The sequence of this TCR beta chain was determined in a study of blood T cell repertoires in COVID-19. Turning to the study itself: Acute and convalescent COVID-19 samples came from the United States, Italy and Spain. In each case, the material was cDNA or gDNA derived from T cells, B-cell-depleted T cells, or PBMCs.

Per the original methods: Reference gene primer amplification gave nucleated cell count estimates. Sequencing used immunoSEQ multiplex PCR; TCRdb keeps in-frame clones, though not all of them. That table is the source of V, J and clone size, and D and trimming were worked out from the DNA. The sample holds roughly 380,000 clones, over 75% seen once. Sequenced material: PBMCs or T cells enriched from blood (not recorded which). The source is a woman aged 30 to 39 who had recovered from COVID-19.

CDR3 amino acids: CASKSLAGTWDTQYF. The CDR3 DNA sequence: TGTGCCAGTAAATCACTAGCGGGGACCTGGGATACGCAGTATTTT. The chain employs TRBV19 and TRBJ2-3; TRBD2 agrees at 10 bases. CDR1 is LNHDA and CDR2 is SQIVND in the germline V gene (reference sequence). This CDR3 region has 15 residues. J lost 6 bases, V lost 7 bases, and 10 bases had no gene match.